This TCR beta chain was sequenced in a study of T cell repertoires in cytomegalovirus infection. Study as a whole: Public TCR beta signature analysis indicated the presence of both CMV infection and matching HLA type.

Per germline, CDR1 SGHDN and CDR2 FVKESK. The CDR3 extends over 15 amino acids. The V end lost 4 bases, the J end lost 8 bases, and 17 bases lay between the germline ends. TCRdb passed the reads through MiXCR, listing each CDR3 protein once. The sample holds approximately 630,000 distinct CDR3 sequences, 20% to 25% seen once. The sequenced material came from CD8+ T cells from PBMCs. This sequence originates from a human donor in good health (CMV status not recorded). Some clones in this sample may be carry-over from other donors' samples. J is TRBJ1-4 and V is TRBV14; D call uncertain. CDR3 bases: TGTGCCAGCAGCCTAGAGGGTTGGCGAGGGGAAAAACTGTTTTTT. This translates into CASSLEGWRGEKLFF.